The T cell receptor beta chain under discussion was sequenced for a study of T-cell memory formation after mild COVID-19. Study findings and constraints: Clones shrinking from day 15 to 85 showed even CD4/CD8 mixes; later expanders tilted CD4+. Researchers found some responding clones in pre-infection memory, a sign that cross-reactive memory joined. In second-wave clones peaking day 37, SARS-CoV-2 specificity remained unconfirmed.

This clonotype was recorded many times. Its matching antigen is unknown. This CDR3 has 13 residues. Germline CDR1 is SGHRS and CDR2 is YFSETQ. The germline V and J ends were trimmed by 1 base and 6 bases, with 8 bases remaining between them. TCRdb re-derived calls from the 5' RACE reads in MiXCR, one entry per CDR3 protein. The data show about 410,000 distinct CDR3 sequences, 23% seen once. This clonotype was obtained from an adult woman who had mild COVID-19 (a few samples of this study predate the infection). Cell type and time point are not known. The chain links TRBV5-1 to TRBJ2-1; D tentatively fits TRBD1 or TRBD2 (5 bases each). Sequenced input: PBMCs or a T cell subset sorted from them (not recorded which). The CDR3 spells CASSLIGGNEQFF. The CDR3 nucleotides read TGCGCCAGCAGCTTGATTGGGGGCAATGAGCAGTTCTTC. Filled out from reference TRBV5-1 and TRBJ2-1, the complete variable domain reads KAGVTQTPRYLIKTRGQQVTLSCSPISGHRSVSWYQQTPGQGLQFLFEYFSETQRNKGNFPGRFSGRQFSNSRSEMNVSTLELGDSALYLCASSLIGGNEQFFGPGTRLTVL.